These T cell receptor beta chains were read from a single sample in a study of radiation and T cells in renal cell carcinoma. Only in-frame clones appear in the TCRdb table, and some are missing; sequencing was by immunoSEQ multiplex PCR. The sample yields some 130,000 clones, more than 80% seen once. Specimen: blood, collected from a patient whose treatment included radiotherapy and nephrectomy. These receptors originate from an older woman with renal cell carcinoma. The CDR3 runs from the conserved cysteine through the conserved F or W. A D gene is named only where the DNA matches it firmly. Expanded clones are given a class, and other clones once, few, many or no size at all.

>TRBD1|TRBJ1-5|once|TRBV5-3
CASSFVQGGDQPQHF
TGTGCCAGCAGCTTCGTCCAGGGGGGAGATCAGCCCCAGCATTTT
>TRBD1|TRBJ1-6|-|TRBV28
CASSTGTGYSPLHF
TGTGCCAGCAGTACCGGGACAGGGTACTCACCCCTCCACTTT
>-|TRBJ2-7|few|TRBV6-4
CASKRRGDSPNEQYF
TGTGCCAGCAAGAGGAGGGGTGACAGCCCCAACGAGCAGTACTTC
>-|TRBJ1-3|-|TRBV9
CASSVLPGRDSQLSGNTIYF
TGTGCCAGCAGCGTACTACCCGGGCGGGACTCCCAGCTTTCTGGAAACACCATATATTTT
>-|TRBJ2-5|-|TRBV7-6
CASIPWQGLWETQYF
TGTGCCAGCATACCCTGGCAGGGGCTTTGGGAGACCCAGTACTTC
>-|TRBJ1-4|few|TRBV18
CASSPRVNEKLFF
TGTGCCAGCTCACCACGGGTTAATGAAAAACTGTTTTTT
>-|TRBJ2-5|-|TRBV20-1
CSAGLGETQYF
TGCAGTGCCGGGCTAGGGGAGACCCAGTACTTC
>-|TRBJ1-2|-|TRBV5-4
CASSLNRDGDYGYTF
TGTGCCAGCAGCTTGAACAGGGATGGAGACTATGGCTACACCTTC
>-|TRBJ1-1|-|TRBV7-9
CASSPTQTWTVNTEAFF
TGTGCCAGCAGCCCCACCCAAACTTGGACGGTTAACACTGAAGCTTTCTTT
>TRBD1|TRBJ1-1|once|TRBV6-6
CATCTGGTEAFF
TGTGCCACCTGTACAGGGGGCACTGAAGCTTTCTTT
>TRBD1|TRBJ2-3|-|TRBV5-1
CASSLGGQGHTDTQYF
TGCGCCAGCAGCTTGGGGGGACAGGGACACACAGATACGCAGTATTTT
>-|TRBJ1-4|-|TRBV11-2
CASSFAGSNEKLFF
TGTGCCAGCAGCTTCGCAGGGTCTAATGAAAAACTGTTTTTT
>-|TRBJ2-7|-|TRBV5-1
CASSPTGPPFYEQYF
TGCGCCAGCAGCCCGACGGGGCCGCCTTTCTACGAGCAGTACTTC
>TRBD1|TRBJ1-2|-|TRBV6-5
CASSLQGAGLGGYTF
TGTGCCAGCAGCTTGCAGGGGGCCGGGCTTGGGGGCTACACCTTC
>-|TRBJ2-3|-|TRBV18
CASSPLPPLPTDTQYF
TGTGCCAGCTCACCATTACCCCCATTGCCCACAGATACGCAGTATTTT
>-|TRBJ1-2|-|TRBV18
CASSGGAHYGYTF
TGTGCCAGCTCAGGTGGCGCTCACTATGGCTACACCTTC
>-|TRBJ2-6|-|TRBV7-2
CASSERLTTGANVLTF
TGTGCCAGCAGCGAACGGTTGACTACTGGGGCCAACGTCCTGACTTTC
>-|TRBJ2-1|-|TRBV19
CASSIGTGKGVYNEQFF
TGTGCCAGTAGTATAGGGACGGGTAAGGGGGTCTACAATGAGCAGTTCTTC
>-|TRBJ2-7|-|TRBV30
CAGGDNSYEQYF
TGTGCCGGCGGGGACAACTCCTACGAGCAGTACTTC
>-|TRBJ2-2|-|TRBV5-8
CASSFPVGLGELFF
TGTGCCAGCAGCTTCCCCGTCGGCCTCGGGGAGCTGTTTTTT
>TRBD2|TRBJ2-3|-|TRBV25-1
CASTTSGGGPSTDTQYF
TGTGCCAGCACGACTAGCGGGGGGGGCCCTAGCACAGATACGCAGTATTTT
>-|TRBJ2-7|-|TRBV27
CASSGQLPYEQYF
TGTGCCAGCAGCGGTCAGCTACCCTACGAGCAGTACTTC
>-|TRBJ1-1|-|TRBV28
CASSFGNGPLNTEAFF
TGTGCCAGCAGTTTTGGTAACGGACCTCTGAACACTGAAGCTTTCTTT
>TRBD1|TRBJ1-6|few|TRBV7-9
CASSVGQVRSPLHF
TGTGCCAGCAGCGTCGGACAGGTTCGGTCACCCCTCCACTTT
>-|TRBJ2-5|-|TRBV30
CAWSQGETQYF
TGTGCCTGGTCCCAAGGGGAGACCCAGTACTTC
>TRBD1|TRBJ2-1|-|TRBV7-7
CASSSTGQTDYNEQFF
TGTGCTAGCAGCTCAACGGGACAGACCGACTACAATGAGCAGTTCTTC
>-|TRBJ1-2|-|TRBV9
CASSPPGNYGYTF
TGTGCCAGCAGCCCCCCCGGGAACTATGGCTACACCTTC
>-|TRBJ2-2|-|TRBV2
CASSVQGTGELFF
TGTGCCAGCAGTGTACAGGGCACCGGGGAGCTGTTTTTT
>TRBD2|TRBJ2-7|-|TRBV6-5
CASSYSLPGRAYEQYF
TGTGCCAGCAGTTACTCGCTGCCGGGGAGGGCCTACGAGCAGTACTTC
>-|TRBJ1-5|-|TRBV6-5
CASSPGRSVGPQHF
TGTGCCAGCAGTCCGGGACGGTCCGTGGGGCCCCAGCATTTT
>TRBD1|TRBJ2-5|-|TRBV29-1
CSGGVYRGLMGETQYF
TGCAGCGGGGGTGTTTACAGGGGGCTAATGGGAGAGACCCAGTACTTC
>-|TRBJ2-1|-|TRBV11-3
CASSSHSYNEQFF
TGTGCCAGCAGCTCCCACTCCTACAATGAGCAGTTCTTC
>TRBD2|TRBJ2-7|-|TRBV18
CASSPGVAGAHEQYF
TGTGCCAGCTCACCGGGGGTAGCGGGAGCCCACGAGCAGTACTTC
>-|TRBJ2-7|-|TRBV4-2
CASSQAQGTPSYEQYF
TGTGCCAGCAGCCAAGCCCAGGGTACCCCCTCCTACGAGCAGTACTTC
>-|TRBJ2-2|-|TRBV13
CASSFPTHTGELFF
TGTGCCAGCAGCTTCCCGACCCACACCGGGGAGCTGTTTTTT
>-|TRBJ2-2|-|TRBV7-7
CASSWSNTGELFF
TGTGCTAGCAGCTGGAGCAACACCGGGGAGCTGTTTTTT
>-|TRBJ1-1|-|TRBV7-2
CASSLFAEAFF
TGTGCCAGCAGCTTATTCGCTGAAGCTTTCTTT
>-|TRBJ1-3|-|TRBV15
CATSIGTSGNTIYF
TGTGCCACCAGCATCGGGACCTCTGGAAACACCATATATTTT
>TRBD1|TRBJ1-4|-|TRBV7-9
CASRATGGATNEKLFF
TGTGCCAGCAGAGCAACAGGGGGCGCAACTAATGAAAAACTGTTTTTT
>TRBD2|TRBJ2-3|-|TRBV29-1
CSVQRWTSGNQATDTQYF
TGCAGCGTTCAACGCTGGACTAGCGGGAACCAGGCCACAGATACGCAGTATTTT
>TRBD1|TRBJ1-2|once|TRBV2
CASSLTWDRENYGYTF
TGTGCCAGCAGCCTAACTTGGGACAGGGAGAACTATGGCTACACCTTC
>-|TRBJ1-2|few|TRBV30
CAWSVSNGYTF
TGTGCCTGGAGTGTATCCAATGGCTACACCTTC
>TRBD1|TRBJ2-5|-|TRBV7-9
CASSSGQGVIQETQYF
TGTGCCAGCAGCTCCGGACAGGGAGTAATCCAGGAGACCCAGTACTTC
>-|TRBJ1-1|few|TRBV11-2
CASSLRPGVDTEAFF
TGTGCCAGCAGCTTAAGACCGGGGGTCGACACTGAAGCTTTCTTT
>TRBD1|TRBJ2-2|-|TRBV19
CASNFKQGMGTGELFF
TGTGCCAGTAATTTTAAACAGGGGATGGGGACCGGGGAGCTGTTTTTT
>-|TRBJ2-1|-|TRBV29-1
CSVDNEQFF
TGCAGCGTTGACAATGAGCAGTTCTTC
>-|TRBJ1-1|-|TRBV6-1
CASKWGNTEAFF
TGTGCCAGCAAATGGGGGAACACTGAAGCTTTCTTT
>-|TRBJ1-6|-|TRBV28
CASFGGQSPLHF
TGTGCCAGCTTCGGGGGGCAATCACCCCTCCACTTT
>-|TRBJ2-3|-|TRBV9
CASSSQKSTDTQYF
TGTGCCAGCAGCTCACAGAAATCCACAGATACGCAGTATTTT